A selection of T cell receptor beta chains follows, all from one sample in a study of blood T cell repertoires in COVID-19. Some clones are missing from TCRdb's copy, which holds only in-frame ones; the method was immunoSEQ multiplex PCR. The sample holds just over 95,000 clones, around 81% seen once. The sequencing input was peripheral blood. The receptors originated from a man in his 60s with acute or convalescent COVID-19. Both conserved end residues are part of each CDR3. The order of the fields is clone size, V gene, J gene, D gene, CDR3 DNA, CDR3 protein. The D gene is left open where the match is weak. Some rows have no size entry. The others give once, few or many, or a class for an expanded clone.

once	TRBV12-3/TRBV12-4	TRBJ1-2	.	TGTGCCAGCAGTTTAGACAGGGAGTATGGCTACACCTTC	CASSLDREYGYTF
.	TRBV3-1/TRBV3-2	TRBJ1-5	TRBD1	TGTGCCAGCAGCCCCGGGACAGGGTATCAGCCCCAGCATTTT	CASSPGTGYQPQHF
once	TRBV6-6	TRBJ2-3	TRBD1	TGTGCCAGCAGCCAGGACAGGGAAAGAGATACGCAGTATTTT	CASSQDRERDTQYF
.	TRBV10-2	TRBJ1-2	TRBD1	TGCGCCAGCAGTGGTCAGGGGGCGAACTATGGCTACACCTTC	CASSGQGANYGYTF
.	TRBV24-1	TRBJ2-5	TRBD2	TGTGCCACCAGCAGGACTAGCGGATTCCAAGAGACCCAGTACTTC	CATSRTSGFQETQYF
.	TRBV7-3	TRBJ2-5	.	TGTGCCAGCCCAAGGTCCACAGGGTTCCAAGAGACCCAGTACTTC	CASPRSTGFQETQYF
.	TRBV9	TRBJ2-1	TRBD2	TGTGCCAGCAGCGTAGGCCCCGGACTAGCGGGGGGGAGTGAGCAGTTCTTC	CASSVGPGLAGGSEQFF
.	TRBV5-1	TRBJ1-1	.	TGCGCCAGCAGATCCGGGAGTCAGAACACTGAAGCTTTCTTT	CASRSGSQNTEAFF
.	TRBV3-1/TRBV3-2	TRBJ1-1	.	TGTGCCAGCAGCCAAGTTCAGGGTTGGACTGAAGCTTTCTTT	CASSQVQGWTEAFF
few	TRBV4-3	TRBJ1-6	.	TGCGCCAGCAGCCAGGAGGGAGGGAACAATTCACCCCTCCACTTT	CASSQEGGNNSPLHF
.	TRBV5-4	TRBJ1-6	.	TGTGCCAGCAGCTGGAAGGCAGGGGCTTCACCCCTCCACTTT	CASSWKAGASPLHF
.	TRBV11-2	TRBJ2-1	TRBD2	TGTGCCAGCAGCCGGACTAGCGGGTACAATGAGCAGTTCTTC	CASSRTSGYNEQFF
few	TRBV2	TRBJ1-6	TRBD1	TGTGCCAGCAGTGAGAGGACAGGGGGCAGTTCACCCCTCCACTTT	CASSERTGGSSPLHF
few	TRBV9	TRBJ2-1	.	TGTGCCAGCAGCGTTGGGGGGAACTCCTACAATGAGCAGTTCTTC	CASSVGGNSYNEQFF
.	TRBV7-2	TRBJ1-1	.	TGTGCCAGCAGCTCGGACAGCAACACTGAAGCTTTCTTT	CASSSDSNTEAFF
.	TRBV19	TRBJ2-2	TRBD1	TGTGCCAGTAGTCCCACAAGTGGGACAGGGGGCACCGGGGAGCTGTTTTTT	CASSPTSGTGGTGELFF
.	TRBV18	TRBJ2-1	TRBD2	TGTGCCAGCTCACCACCGTCGGGGGGGCCAGGGAATGAGCAGTTCTTC	CASSPPSGGPGNEQFF